A selection of T cell receptor beta chains follows, all from one sample in a study of blood T cell repertoires in COVID-19. Repertoires were generated with immunoSEQ multiplex PCR, while TCRdb's copy carries only in-frame clones and drops some. Of 400,000 to 500,000 clones listed, approximately 87% are singletons. Sequences were obtained from PBMCs or T cells enriched from blood (not recorded which). Source of these receptors: a woman aged 35 to 49 who had recovered from COVID-19. Each CDR3 is given with its conserved first and last residue. D genes are given only for firm matches. Clone size is shown for a subset of rows, as once, few, many or a class of expanded clone.

clone size	CDR3 length	V gene	D gene	J gene	CDR3 DNA	CDR3 protein
-	15	TRBV30	-	TRBJ2-7	TGTGCCTGGAGTCTCGACAGGACGTTCTCCTACGAGCAGTACTTC	CAWSLDRTFSYEQYF
-	15	TRBV6-2/TRBV6-3	-	TRBJ1-1	TGTGCCAGCAGTTACACCAGGGGATGGAACACTGAAGCTTTCTTT	CASSYTRGWNTEAFF
once	16	TRBV5-1	TRBD1	TRBJ2-2	TGCGCCAGCAGCTCTAACAGGGGGATGAACACCGGGGAGCTGTTTTTT	CASSSNRGMNTGELFF
-	14	TRBV2	-	TRBJ1-1	TGTGCCAGCAGTGAGGGTAGGGGGATCACTGAAGCTTTCTTT	CASSEGRGITEAFF
once	14	TRBV6-2/TRBV6-3	TRBD1	TRBJ1-4	TGTGCCAGCAGTTACGGGACAGTGGCTGAAAAACTGTTTTTT	CASSYGTVAEKLFF
once	19	TRBV19	TRBD2	TRBJ2-3	TGTGCCAGTAGTCCTGGATCCTATTTTCTGCTAGCGGGAGCAGATACGCAGTATTTT	CASSPGSYFLLAGADTQYF
once	14	TRBV30	TRBD1	TRBJ1-1	TGTGCCTGGAGCAGGGGGGTCGAGAACACTGAAGCTTTCTTT	CAWSRGVENTEAFF
-	14	TRBV7-2	-	TRBJ2-7	TGTGCCAGCAGCTTAGGGCTCCGTTCCCCCGAGCAGTACTTC	CASSLGLRSPEQYF
-	15	TRBV5-1	-	TRBJ2-5	TGCGCCAGCAGCTTGGACGGCAGGGCGGGGGAGACCCAGTACTTC	CASSLDGRAGETQYF
-	14	TRBV10-3	-	TRBJ2-7	TGTGCCATCACGGGTCAAGGCGGCTCCTACGAGCAGTACTTC	CAITGQGGSYEQYF
-	15	TRBV7-6	TRBD1	TRBJ1-4	TGTGCCAGCAGCTCCTCGGGGACAGGATATGAAAAACTGTTTTTT	CASSSSGTGYEKLFF
once	16	TRBV3-1/TRBV3-2	-	TRBJ1-2	TGTGCCAGCAGCCAGGACGGGATAGTCAGAATGGGTGGCTACACCTTC	CASSQDGIVRMGGYTF
-	16	TRBV3-1/TRBV3-2	TRBD2	TRBJ2-1	TGTGCCAGCAGCCCTCCGGGACTAGCGGGGCTCAATGAGCAGTTCTTC	CASSPPGLAGLNEQFF
-	16	TRBV7-9	-	TRBJ1-4	TGTGCCAGCAGCTGGAGAGGCGGACAGCCAAATGAAAAACTGTTTTTT	CASSWRGGQPNEKLFF
-	16	TRBV3-1/TRBV3-2	-	TRBJ2-7	TGTGCCAGCAGCCAAGACTCCACGGGAAGAATCAACGAGCAGTACTTC	CASSQDSTGRINEQYF
-	15	TRBV27	-	TRBJ1-2	TGTGCCAGCAGTTATCACTCAGGGGATAACGATGGCTACACCTTC	CASSYHSGDNDGYTF
-	19	TRBV19	TRBD2	TRBJ2-4	TGTGCCAGTAGTTGGATGGGACTAGCGGGAGGGCGGGCCAAAAACATTCAGTACTTC	CASSWMGLAGGRAKNIQYF
-	14	TRBV7-9	TRBD1	TRBJ1-1	TGTGCCAGCAGTTGGACAGGGAGGGACACTGAAGCTTTCTTT	CASSWTGRDTEAFF
-	14	TRBV27	-	TRBJ2-7	TGTGCCAGCAGAAGACAGGTGAGCTCCTACGAGCAGTACTTC	CASRRQVSSYEQYF
-	16	TRBV2	TRBD2	TRBJ2-3	TGTGCCAGCAGAGCCGGGACTAGCGGGAGGGCAGATACGCAGTATTTT	CASRAGTSGRADTQYF
-	13	TRBV15	TRBD1	TRBJ1-3	TGTGCCACCAGCCCGGACAGGGTGCACACCATATATTTT	CATSPDRVHTIYF
-	18	TRBV7-2	TRBD2	TRBJ2-2	TGTGCCAGCAGCCATTCCGGGACTAGCGGGAGAGACACCGGGGAGCTGTTTTTT	CASSHSGTSGRDTGELFF
-	14	TRBV18	TRBD1	TRBJ2-1	TGTGCCAGCTCACCGGGACAGTACTACAATGAGCAGTTCTTC	CASSPGQYYNEQFF
-	14	TRBV2	TRBD1	TRBJ1-1	TGTGCCAGCAAAGGACAGGGGACGGGGACTGAAGCTTTCTTT	CASKGQGTGTEAFF
-	13	TRBV7-9	-	TRBJ1-1	TGTGCCAGCAGCTTATCGGGGGACACTGAAGCTTTCTTT	CASSLSGDTEAFF
-	16	TRBV18	-	TRBJ2-5	TGTGCCAGCTCCCGGCCCAGGGGAAGCCTTAGGGAGACCCAGTACTTC	CASSRPRGSLRETQYF
few	14	TRBV10-1	TRBD1	TRBJ2-7	TGCGCCAGCAGTCCCTGGGACAGGGTTTACGAGCAGTACTTC	CASSPWDRVYEQYF
-	14	TRBV2	-	TRBJ2-3	TGTGCCAGCAGTGCAATGGCGGATACAGATACGCAGTATTTT	CASSAMADTDTQYF
-	15	TRBV18	-	TRBJ1-4	TGTGCCAGCTCAACAACGGGGGTGGCTAATGAAAAACTGTTTTTT	CASSTTGVANEKLFF
-	14	TRBV5-1	-	TRBJ2-3	TGCGCCAGCAGCTTCCGAGCGACCACAGATACGCAGTATTTT	CASSFRATTDTQYF
-	14	TRBV19	-	TRBJ2-2	TGTGCCAGTAGTATGGATCGGGGTATCGGGGAGCTGTTTTTT	CASSMDRGIGELFF
-	16	TRBV5-6	TRBD1	TRBJ1-6	TGTGCCAGCAGCGGCGGGACAGGGGGCGCGAATTCACCCCTCCACTTT	CASSGGTGGANSPLHF
-	15	TRBV19	-	TRBJ1-1	TGTGCCAGTGGGCTCGTGGGAACGGGGGACACTGAAGCTTTCTTT	CASGLVGTGDTEAFF
-	14	TRBV10-2	-	TRBJ1-5	TGCGCCAGCAGTGTATCAGGGTCCAATCAGCCCCAGCATTTT	CASSVSGSNQPQHF
-	14	TRBV4-1	TRBD2	TRBJ2-7	TGCGCCAGCAGCCAAGTGGCCGGGAGGTACGAGCAGTACTTC	CASSQVAGRYEQYF
-	14	TRBV6-4	-	TRBJ2-2	TGTGCCAGCAGTGCCGCCCCGGGGACCGGGGAGCTGTTTTTT	CASSAAPGTGELFF
once	14	TRBV12-2	-	TRBJ2-1	TGTGCAAGTCGCTGGACTAGCGGGAGCTATGAGCAGTTCTTC	CASRWTSGSYEQFF
-	16	TRBV5-1	-	TRBJ2-3	TGCGCCAGCAGCTCCCTGCAGGGTGTCAGGACAGATACGCAGTATTTT	CASSSLQGVRTDTQYF
-	16	TRBV4-3	TRBD2	TRBJ2-3	TGCGCCAGCAGCCCCTCCTGGGGCGGGAGAACAGATACGCAGTATTTT	CASSPSWGGRTDTQYF
-	15	TRBV6-5	-	TRBJ2-1	TGTGCCAGCAGGCGCATTGGCGGCGTGGACAATGAGCAGTTCTTC	CASRRIGGVDNEQFF
-	12	TRBV5-1	-	TRBJ1-1	TGCGCCAGCATCGGTGTCCGGGTTAGGGCTTTCTTT	CASIGVRVRAFF
-	12	TRBV7-9	-	TRBJ2-1	TGTGCCAGCAGACACTCCTACAATGAGCAGTTCTTC	CASRHSYNEQFF
-	15	TRBV6-5	-	TRBJ1-1	TGTGCCAGCAGTCCACTCCTGACAGGGAACACTGAAGCTTTCTTT	CASSPLLTGNTEAFF
-	16	TRBV9	TRBD2	TRBJ2-2	TGTGCCAGCAGCGTAGGAGCGGGAGGGTACACCGGGGAGCTGTTTTTT	CASSVGAGGYTGELFF
-	17	TRBV27	TRBD1	TRBJ2-7	TGTGCCAGCAGTTTAGGTGTGGGGCAGGGGGCTTCCTACGAGCAGTACTTC	CASSLGVGQGASYEQYF
-	15	TRBV10-3	-	TRBJ1-5	TGTGCCATCAGTGAAGGGGGTCAGGGCAATCAGCCCCAGCATTTT	CAISEGGQGNQPQHF
-	13	TRBV6-4	-	TRBJ2-1	TGTGCCAGCAGTGTTTACAGCTACAATGAGCAGTTCTTC	CASSVYSYNEQFF
once	16	TRBV10-2	-	TRBJ2-1	TGCGCCAGCAGTGAGTCGCTCCGGGGCTCCTACAATGAGCAGTTCTTC	CASSESLRGSYNEQFF
-	13	TRBV4-3	-	TRBJ1-2	TGCGCCAGCAGCCAAGAGTCAGGGGCTGGCTACACCTTC	CASSQESGAGYTF
-	16	TRBV5-4	-	TRBJ1-4	TGTGCCAGCAGCTACCGACAGGCTGCAACTAATGAAAAACTGTTTTTT	CASSYRQAATNEKLFF